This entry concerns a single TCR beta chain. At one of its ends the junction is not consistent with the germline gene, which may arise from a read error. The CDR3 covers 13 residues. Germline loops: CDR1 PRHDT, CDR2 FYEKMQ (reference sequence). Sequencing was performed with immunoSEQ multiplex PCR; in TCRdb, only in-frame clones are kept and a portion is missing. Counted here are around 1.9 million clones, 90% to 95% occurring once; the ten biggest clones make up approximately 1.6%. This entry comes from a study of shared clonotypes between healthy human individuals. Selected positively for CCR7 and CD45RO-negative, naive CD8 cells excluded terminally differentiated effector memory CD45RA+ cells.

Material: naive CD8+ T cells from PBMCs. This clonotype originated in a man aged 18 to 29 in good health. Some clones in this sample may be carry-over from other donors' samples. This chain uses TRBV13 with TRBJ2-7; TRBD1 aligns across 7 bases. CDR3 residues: CASSLGGDYEQYF. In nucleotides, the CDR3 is TGTGCCAGCAGCCTAGGGGGCGACTACGAGCAGTACTTC.